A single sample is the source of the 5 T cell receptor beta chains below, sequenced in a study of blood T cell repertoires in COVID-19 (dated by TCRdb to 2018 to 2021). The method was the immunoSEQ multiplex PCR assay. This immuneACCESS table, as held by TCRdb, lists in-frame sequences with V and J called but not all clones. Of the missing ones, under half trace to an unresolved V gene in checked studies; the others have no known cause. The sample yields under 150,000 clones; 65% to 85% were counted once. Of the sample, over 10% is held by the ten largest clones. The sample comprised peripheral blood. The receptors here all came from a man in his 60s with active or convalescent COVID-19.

The CDR3 region has the DNA TGTGCCAGCAGCTTTGATCAGGGCGCCGGGGAGCTGTTTTTT. It codes for CASSFDQGAGELFF. The chain couples TRBV5-5 to TRBJ2-2, with D tentatively TRBD1 (5 bases). Trimming removed 2 bases from V and 6 bases from J, with 11 bases in between. From germline, CDR1 is SGHKS and CDR2 YYEKEE (reference sequence). The CDR3 has 14 residues.

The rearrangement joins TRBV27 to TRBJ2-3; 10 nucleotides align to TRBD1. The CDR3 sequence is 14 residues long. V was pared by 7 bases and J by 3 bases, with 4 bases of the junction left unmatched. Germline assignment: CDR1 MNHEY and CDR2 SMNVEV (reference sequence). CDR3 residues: CASNPDRGTDTQYF. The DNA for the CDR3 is TGTGCCAGCAACCCGGACAGGGGGACAGATACGCAGTATTTT.

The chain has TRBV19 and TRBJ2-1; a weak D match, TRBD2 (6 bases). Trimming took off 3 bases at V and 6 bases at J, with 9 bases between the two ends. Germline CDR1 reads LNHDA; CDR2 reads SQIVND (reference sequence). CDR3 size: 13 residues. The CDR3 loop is CASSIYGSNEQFF. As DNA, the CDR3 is TGTGCCAGTAGTATTTACGGGAGCAATGAGCAGTTCTTC.

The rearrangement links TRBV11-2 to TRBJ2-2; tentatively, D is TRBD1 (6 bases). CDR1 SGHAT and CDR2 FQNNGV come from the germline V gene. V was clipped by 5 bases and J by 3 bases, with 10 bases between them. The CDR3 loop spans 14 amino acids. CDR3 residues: CASSQQGDTGELFF. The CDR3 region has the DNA TGTGCCAGCAGCCAACAGGGTGACACCGGGGAGCTGTTTTTT.

This chain's CDR3 is CATSDHRSTDTQYF. DNA for the CDR3: TGTGCCACCAGTGACCACAGGAGCACAGATACGCAGTATTTT. V gene TRBV24-1 combines with J gene TRBJ2-3; a possible D gene is TRBD1 (5 bases). The ends were cut back, 4 bases at V and 0 bases at J, with 7 bases in the middle. The CDR3 contains 14 residues. Germline V gene lookup returns CDR1 KGHDR and CDR2 SFDVKD.